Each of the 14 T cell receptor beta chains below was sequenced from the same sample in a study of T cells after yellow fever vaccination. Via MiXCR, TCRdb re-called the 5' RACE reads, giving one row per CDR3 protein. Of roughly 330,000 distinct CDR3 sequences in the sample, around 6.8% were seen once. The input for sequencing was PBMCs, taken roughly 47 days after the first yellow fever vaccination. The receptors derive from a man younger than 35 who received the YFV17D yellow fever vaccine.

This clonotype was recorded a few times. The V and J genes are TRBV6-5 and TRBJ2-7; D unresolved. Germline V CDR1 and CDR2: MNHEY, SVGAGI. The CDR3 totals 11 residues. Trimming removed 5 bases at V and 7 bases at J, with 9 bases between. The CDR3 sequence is CASSILQEQYF. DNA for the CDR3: TGTGCCAGCAGTATATTACAGGAGCAGTACTTC.

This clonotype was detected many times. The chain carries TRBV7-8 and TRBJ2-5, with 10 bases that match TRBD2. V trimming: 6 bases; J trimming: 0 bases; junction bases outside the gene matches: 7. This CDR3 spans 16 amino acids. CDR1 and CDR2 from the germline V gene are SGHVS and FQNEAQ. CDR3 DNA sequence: TGTGCCAGCAGTCGGGGACTAGCGCGGCACCAAGAGACCCAGTACTTC. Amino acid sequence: CASSRGLARHQETQYF.

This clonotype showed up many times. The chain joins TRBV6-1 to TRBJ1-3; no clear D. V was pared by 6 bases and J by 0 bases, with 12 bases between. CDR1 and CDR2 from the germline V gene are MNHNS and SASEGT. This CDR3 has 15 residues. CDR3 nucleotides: TGTGCCAGCAGGGGAGGCAGTATCTCTGGAAACACCATATATTTT. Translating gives CASRGGSISGNTIYF.

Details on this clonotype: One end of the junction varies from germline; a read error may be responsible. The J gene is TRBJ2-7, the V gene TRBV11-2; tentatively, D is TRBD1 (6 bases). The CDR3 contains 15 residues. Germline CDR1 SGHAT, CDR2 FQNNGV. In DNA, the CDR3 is TGTGCCAGCATCTTAGCCCCGGGGACAAGCTACGAGCAGTACTTC. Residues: CASILAPGTSYEQYF.

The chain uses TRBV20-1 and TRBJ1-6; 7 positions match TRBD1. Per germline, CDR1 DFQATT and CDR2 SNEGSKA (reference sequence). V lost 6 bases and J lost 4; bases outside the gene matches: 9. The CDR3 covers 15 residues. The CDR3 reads CSATQTGTYNSPLHF. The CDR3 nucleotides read TGCAGTGCCACCCAGACAGGGACGTATAATTCACCCCTCCACTTT.

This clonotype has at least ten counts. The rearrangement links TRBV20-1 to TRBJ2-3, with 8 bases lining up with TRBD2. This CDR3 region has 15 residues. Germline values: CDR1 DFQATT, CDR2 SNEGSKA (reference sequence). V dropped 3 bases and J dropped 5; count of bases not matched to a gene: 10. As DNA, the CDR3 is TGCAGTGCTAGGGAGGCGGGGGGCGCGGTAGATACGCAGTATTTT. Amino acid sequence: CSAREAGGAVDTQYF.

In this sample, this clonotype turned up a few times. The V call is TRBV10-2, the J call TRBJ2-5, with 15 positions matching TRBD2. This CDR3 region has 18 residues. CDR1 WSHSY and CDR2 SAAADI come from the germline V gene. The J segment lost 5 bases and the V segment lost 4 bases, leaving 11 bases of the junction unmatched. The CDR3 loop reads CASSVVRTSGGAQETQYF. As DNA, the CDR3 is TGCGCCAGCAGTGTGGTTCGGACTAGCGGGGGGGCCCAGGAGACCCAGTACTTC.

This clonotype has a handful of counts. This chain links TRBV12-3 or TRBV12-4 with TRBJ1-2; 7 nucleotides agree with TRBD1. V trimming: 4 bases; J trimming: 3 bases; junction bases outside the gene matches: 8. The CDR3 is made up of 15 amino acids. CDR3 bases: TGTGCCAGCAGTTCCGGGACAGTCGAACACTATGGCTACACCTTC. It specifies CASSSGTVEHYGYTF.

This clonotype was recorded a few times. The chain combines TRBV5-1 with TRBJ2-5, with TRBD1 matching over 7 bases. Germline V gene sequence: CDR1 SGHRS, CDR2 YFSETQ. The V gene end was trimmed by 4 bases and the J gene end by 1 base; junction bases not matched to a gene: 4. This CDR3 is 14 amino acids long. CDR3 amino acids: CASSTGQLQETQYF. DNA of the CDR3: TGCGCCAGCAGCACGGGACAGCTCCAAGAGACCCAGTACTTC.

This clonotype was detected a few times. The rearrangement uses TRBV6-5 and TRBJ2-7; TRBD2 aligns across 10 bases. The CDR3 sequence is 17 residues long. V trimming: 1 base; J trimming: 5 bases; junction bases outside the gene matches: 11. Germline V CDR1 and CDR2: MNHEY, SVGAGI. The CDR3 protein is CASSYWVAGGSGNEQYF. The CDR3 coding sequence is TGTGCCAGCAGTTACTGGGTAGCGGGGGGATCGGGGAACGAGCAGTACTTC.

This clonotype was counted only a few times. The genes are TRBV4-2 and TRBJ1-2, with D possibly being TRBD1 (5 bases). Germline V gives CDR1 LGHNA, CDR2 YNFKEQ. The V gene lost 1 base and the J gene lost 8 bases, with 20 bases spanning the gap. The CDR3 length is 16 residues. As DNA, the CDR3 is TGTGCCAGCAGCCAAGTAGGAGTGGGGGGTTCGGCGGGCTACACCTTC. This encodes CASSQVGVGGSAGYTF.

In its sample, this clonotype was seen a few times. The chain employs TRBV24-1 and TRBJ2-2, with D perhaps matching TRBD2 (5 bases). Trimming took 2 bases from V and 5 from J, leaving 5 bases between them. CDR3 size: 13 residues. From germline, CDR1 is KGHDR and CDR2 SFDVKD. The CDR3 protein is CATSDWETGELFF. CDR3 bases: TGTGCCACCAGTGATTGGGAGACCGGGGAGCTGTTTTTT.

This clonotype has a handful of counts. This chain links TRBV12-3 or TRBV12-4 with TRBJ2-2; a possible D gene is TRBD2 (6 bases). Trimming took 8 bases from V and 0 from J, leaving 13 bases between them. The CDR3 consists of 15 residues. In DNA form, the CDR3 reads TGTGCCAGCTGCCCCCTAGCGCCGAACACCGGGGAGCTGTTTTTT. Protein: CASCPLAPNTGELFF.

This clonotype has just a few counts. CDR3 bases: TGTGCCACCTGGAGAGGGAAGGCCACTGAAGCTTTCTTT. Encoded protein: CATWRGKATEAFF. V and J are TRBV6-1 and TRBJ1-1, with D unresolved. Germline lookup yields CDR1 MNHNS and CDR2 SASEGT. Trimming removed 10 bases at V and 4 bases at J, with 16 bases between. The CDR3 loop spans 13 amino acids.